This TCR beta chain was identified in a study of blood T cell repertoires in COVID-19. As for the study in general: Researchers got acute and convalescent COVID-19 samples from the United States, Italy and Spain. The cDNA or gDNA used as material had been derived from T cells, B-cell-depleted T cells, or PBMCs.

The repertoire was sequenced with immunoSEQ multiplex PCR; TCRdb's copy has only in-frame clones and lacks some. There are some 80,000 clones in the sample; more than 75% occur only once, and roughly a fifth lies in the top ten. Germline V lookup: CDR1 SNHLY, CDR2 FYNNEI. This CDR3 has 14 amino acids. The junction had 10 bases not matched to a gene; V was cut back by 7 bases and J by 8 bases. This receptor was obtained from a human donor in a cohort sampled during active COVID-19. The sequencing input was peripheral blood. The rearrangement uses TRBV2 and TRBJ2-1; 8 nucleotides match TRBD2. In nucleotides, the CDR3 is TGTGCCAGCAAAAAGCGGGAGAAGGGGGATGAGCAGTTCTTC. It yields the protein CASKKREKGDEQFF.